This T cell receptor beta chain originates from a study of T cells after yellow fever vaccination (dated 2019 in TCRdb). As for the study more broadly: The SMART-Seq v4 Ultra Low Input RNA kit was used to prepare libraries from fractions with low cell numbers. To follow T-cell clones before and after primary and booster YFV17D yellow fever vaccination, bulk TCR alpha and beta repertoires were sequenced over time. The cohort comprised two healthy male donors, one aged 18 to 30 and one aged 30 to 40 years. Blood samples were taken at several timepoints before and after primary and secondary immunization, and bulk PBMC replicates and cell subsets were isolated.

Study-wide conclusions, independent of this receptor: A small fraction of clonotypes showed up in both the CD4 and CD8 compartments, probably as a result of convergent recombination. Most clones expanded after primary vaccination were re-detected after the booster (approximately 95% of CD4 and more than 70% of CD8), suggesting broad memory maintenance. Because the study included only two donors, the extent to which the findings can be generalized is limited. Computational filtering was required because FACS-sorted repertoires could contain abundant contaminating clonotypes from the bulk population. The secondary T-cell response was found to be weaker but faster than the primary response, with a peak reached on day 5 rather than on day 15.

TCR cDNA was synthesized by 5'RACE template switching, which introduced a universal primer site and unique molecular identifiers. Priming of cDNA synthesis was performed from both the TCR alpha and TCR beta constant segments. Two PCR steps were used to amplify libraries, with sample barcodes and sequencing adapters being added in the second step. Sequencing of libraries was performed on Illumina HiSeq 2500 (2x100 bp) or NovaSeq (2x150 bp). Regarding the original processing steps: MIGEC was used to demultiplex reads and collapse the reads into UMI consensus sequences, and MiXCR was used for V(D)J alignment. Using edgeR on replicate PBMC samples, clonotypes were called vaccine-responding if FDR was below 0.01 and the log2 fold change was above 5 up to day 15. Bulk clonotypes were assigned CD4 or CD8 identity according to which sequenced CD4 or CD8 repertoire held them at higher abundance. The public reads were reanalyzed by TCRdb: fastp trimming at Q25, MiXCR alignment, in-frame beta chains only. Each CDR3 protein gets just one entry, which takes the most common genes and DNA from the rows behind it. The V and J calls come from TCRdb's annotation, not from the publication. This sample gives 200,000 to 300,000 distinct CDR3 sequences in total; around 6.7% of them show up just once. 0.85% to 1.2% of the sample goes to the ten largest clones.

This sample's treatment or condition label indicates: live attenuated yellow fever vaccine strain. A standard Ficoll-Paque protocol was used to isolate PBMCs from peripheral blood. CD4 and CD8 T-cell fractions were isolated with Dynabeads CD4 and CD8 positive selection kits. TriZol was used to extract RNA from bulk PBMCs, from CD4 and CD8 fractions, and from dextramer-positive and dextramer-negative fractions. Comments on this clonotype: It has no known antigen specificity. Per-base qualities were not stored, and no clone one base away is much larger.

For CDR1 and CDR2, the germline V gene lists KGHSH and LQKENI. The CDR3, cysteine through phenylalanine, is 12 amino acids long. Left in the record is the CDR3 DNA by itself, 36 bases read in frame from the first base. Trimming removed 4 bases from V and 5 bases from J, leaving 8 bases between the germline ends. This sequence originates from a man under 40 who received the YFV17D yellow fever vaccine. The sequence links TRBV18 to TRBJ2-5; possibly the D gene is TRBD2, per 5 matching bases. The sample in question was CD4+ T cells sorted from PBMCs, obtained on the day of the yellow fever booster vaccination. The CDR3 in this case is CASSRERETQYF. The DNA sequence is as follows: TGTGCCAGCTCACGAGAGCGGGAGACCCAGTACTTC.